This TCR beta chain was identified during a study of T cell changes during pregnancy in multiple sclerosis. Trimming took off 4 bases at V and 10 bases at J, with 14 bases between the two ends. The CDR3 is made up of 12 amino acids. Germline V gene sequence: CDR1 SNHLY, CDR2 FYNNEI. Method: immunoSEQ multiplex PCR; TCRdb's copy keeps in-frame clones and lacks some. The sample carries under 65,000 clones, about nine tenths recorded once. This clonotype originated in a female donor in good health, enrolled as a control in a pregnancy study. This rearrangement joins TRBV2 to TRBJ2-7, with D perhaps TRBD2 (6 bases). The sample was peripheral blood, taken in the first trimester of pregnancy. The CDR3 loop reads CASSVTLAIQYF. The CDR3, as DNA: TGTGCCAGCAGTGTGACCCTAGCGATTCAGTACTTC.